The next 25 T cell receptor beta chains were all read from a single sample in a study of T cell responses to AZD1222 COVID-19 vaccine. The protocol was immunoSEQ multiplex PCR, while the TCRdb copy is restricted to in-frame clones and leaves out a portion. The sample lists some 140,000 clones, approximately 93% occurring once. The specimen was peripheral blood, collected on day 0 of AZD1222 vaccination. These TCRs come from an adult in good health.

A single count supports this clone. The chain links TRBV6-5 to TRBJ1-1, with D perhaps TRBD1 (5 bases). The length of the CDR3 is 13 residues. CDR1 and CDR2 (germline): MNHEY, SVGAGI. The V gene lost 2 bases and the J gene lost 3 bases, with 7 bases spanning the gap. CDR3 amino acids: CASSYQGDTEAFF. For the CDR3, the DNA is TGTGCCAGCAGTTACCAGGGTGACACTGAAGCTTTCTTT.

V usage is TRBV5-1 and J usage is TRBJ2-3, with D unclear. This CDR3 has 13 amino acids. Germline V gives CDR1 SGHRS, CDR2 YFSETQ. Trimming removed 4 bases at V and 4 bases at J, with 10 bases between. CDR3 in DNA: TGCGCCAGCAGCCTGGACCGTTCAGATACGCAGTATTTT. The encoded protein is CASSLDRSDTQYF.

The chain couples TRBV18 to TRBJ1-2; 8 nucleotides match TRBD1. This CDR3 contains 17 residues. Germline V gene lookup returns CDR1 KGHSH and CDR2 LQKENI. V was clipped by 6 bases and J by 4 bases; unmatched bases: 16. The CDR3 DNA reads as TGTGCCAGCTCTCCCCTAGGACAGGGCCGGGGGAGCTATGGCTACACCTTC. It yields the protein CASSPLGQGRGSYGYTF.

The rearrangement links TRBV5-1 to TRBJ2-2; TRBD2 matches at 10 bases. Per the germline V gene, CDR1 is SGHRS and CDR2 is YFSETQ. The J segment lost 1 base and the V segment lost 1 base, leaving 7 bases of the junction unmatched. CDR3 length: 18 residues. CDR3 sequence (DNA): TGCGCCAGCAGCTTGTCGAGTAGCGGGAGGCTGAACACCGGGGAGCTGTTTTTT. Translating it yields CASSLSSSGRLNTGELFF.

J is TRBJ1-4 and V is TRBV7-9; D unclear. The V and J ends lost 4 bases and 5 bases respectively, with 5 bases between them. Germline CDR1 reads SEHNR; CDR2 reads FQNEAQ (reference sequence). This CDR3 spans 12 amino acids. CDR3 loop: CASSSRNEKLFF. CDR3 coding DNA: TGTGCCAGCAGCTCCCGCAATGAAAAACTGTTTTTT. The full variable domain, with the rest looked up from reference TRBV7-9 and TRBJ1-4, is DTGVSQNPRHKITKRGQNVTFRCDPISEHNRLYWYRQTLGQGPEFLTYFQNEAQLEKSRLLSDRFSAERPKGSFSTLEIQRTEQGDSAMYLCASSSRNEKLFFGSGTQLSVL.

The V gene is TRBV28, the J gene TRBJ1-2; unclear D gene. This CDR3 is built from 11 residues. Germline V gene lookup returns CDR1 MDHEN and CDR2 SYDVKM. The V gene lost 4 bases and the J gene lost 4 bases, with 4 bases spanning the gap. CDR3 region: CASSSLYGYTF. The DNA for the CDR3 is TGTGCCAGCAGTTCCCTCTATGGCTACACCTTC.

The chain uses TRBV5-6 and TRBJ2-3; 12 bases are a match to TRBD2. Germline V gene data show CDR1 as SGHDT and CDR2 as YYEEEE. The CDR3 runs to 15 residues. After removal of 4 bases from V and 6 bases from J, the junction contained 6 bases not matched to a gene. The CDR3 spells CASSLTSGGRDTQYF. In DNA form, the CDR3 reads TGTGCCAGCAGCCTGACTAGCGGGGGTCGGGATACGCAGTATTTT.

This chain uses TRBV5-5 with TRBJ1-5; D possibly corresponds to TRBD1 (6 bases). The CDR3 extends over 16 amino acids. Deletions cut 4 bases from V and 0 bases from J, with 14 bases between. CDR1 is SGHKS, CDR2 YYEKEE, per germline (reference sequence). The CDR3 loop is CASSPTGQNSNQPQHF. The CDR3, as DNA: TGTGCCAGCAGCCCAACCGGACAGAATAGCAATCAGCCCCAGCATTTT.

Regarding this clone: The sample carries other DNA sequences with the same CDR3. The chain uses TRBV5-1 and TRBJ2-2; TRBD1 agrees at 8 bases. Germline V gene data show CDR1 as SGHRS and CDR2 as YFSETQ. The CDR3 is 14 residues long. Trimming removed 2 bases from V and 5 bases from J; junction bases left unmatched: 2. CDR3 coding DNA: TGCGCCAGCAGCTTACAGGGGGGAACCGGGGAGCTGTTTTTT. Protein: CASSLQGGTGELFF. The entire variable domain, with the rest obtained from reference TRBV5-1 and TRBJ2-2, is as follows: KAGVTQTPRYLIKTRGQQVTLSCSPISGHRSVSWYQQTPGQGLQFLFEYFSETQRNKGNFPGRFSGRQFSNSRSEMNVSTLELGDSALYLCASSLQGGTGELFFGEGSRLTVL.

V is TRBV6-5 and J is TRBJ1-5; D is ambiguous. Germline V gives CDR1 MNHEY, CDR2 SVGAGI. Trimming removed 6 bases from V and 5 bases from J, with 11 bases in between. The CDR3 consists of 13 residues. This CDR3 is CASSPTFDQPQHF. The CDR3 DNA sequence: TGTGCCAGCAGCCCAACGTTCGATCAGCCCCAGCATTTT.

This sequence joins TRBV19 and TRBJ2-7, with 10 bases lining up with TRBD1. This CDR3 has 15 amino acids. V was clipped by 4 bases and J by 5 bases; unmatched bases: 8. Germline lookup yields CDR1 LNHDA and CDR2 SQIVND (reference sequence). The CDR3 DNA sequence: TGTGCCAGTAGTAGGGGACAGGGGTTTACCGACGAGCAGTACTTC. It translates to CASSRGQGFTDEQYF.

The J gene is TRBJ2-7, the V gene TRBV5-1; tentatively, D is TRBD1 or TRBD2 (5 bases each). This CDR3 is built from 14 residues. Germline V CDR1 and CDR2: SGHRS, YFSETQ. Trimming pared 1 base from V and 2 bases from J, leaving 10 bases between. The CDR3 protein is CASSLRGDPYEQYF. CDR3 DNA sequence: TGCGCCAGCAGCTTGAGAGGGGACCCCTACGAGCAGTACTTC.

The gene calls are TRBV7-9 and TRBJ1-1; no definite D call. Trimming took 2 bases from V and 0 from J, leaving 4 bases between them. The length of the CDR3 is 13 residues. Germline V lookup: CDR1 SEHNR, CDR2 FQNEAQ (reference sequence). This CDR3 reads CASSLWLNTEAFF. In DNA, the CDR3 is TGTGCCAGCAGCTTATGGTTGAACACTGAAGCTTTCTTT.

The chain employs TRBV5-1 and TRBJ1-6, with unresolved D. CDR3 length: 12 amino acids. V lost 4 bases to trimming and J lost 7 bases, with 6 bases between them. The germline gives CDR1 SGHRS, CDR2 YFSETQ. The CDR3 DNA follows: TGCGCCAGCAGCGAAGTAAATTCACCCCTCCACTTT. As protein: CASSEVNSPLHF.

This rearrangement joins TRBV7-8 to TRBJ2-5; possible D gene TRBD2, 6 bases. Germline V gives CDR1 SGHVS, CDR2 FQNEAQ. The CDR3 runs 17 residues. The V end was cut by 1 base, the J end by 0 bases, with 15 bases between. This CDR3 reads CASSLVGGGVYQETQYF. CDR3 nucleotides: TGTGCCAGCAGCTTAGTTGGTGGCGGGGTGTACCAAGAGACCCAGTACTTC.

CDR3 DNA: TGCGCCAGCTTCGAGACAGGGGGCTCCGGGGCCAACGTCCTGACTTTC. Translated, it gives CASFETGGSGANVLTF. The chain combines TRBV4-3 with TRBJ2-6; 10 nucleotides line up with TRBD1. After removal of 8 bases from V and 4 bases from J, the junction contained 8 bases not matched to a gene. The CDR3 extends over 16 amino acids. The germline V gene has CDR1 LGHNA and CDR2 YSLEER.

J is TRBJ2-5 and V is TRBV5-1; 14 positions agree with TRBD2. V gave up 7 bases and J gave up 0 bases; unmatched junction bases: 2. The CDR3 totals 15 residues. The germline gives CDR1 SGHRS, CDR2 YFSETQ. CDR3 protein: CASRLAGGNQETQYF. The CDR3 bases are TGCGCCAGCCGACTAGCGGGGGGGAACCAAGAGACCCAGTACTTC.

This chain joins TRBV18 and TRBJ1-5; D uncertain. This CDR3 comprises 13 residues. Germline CDR1 reads KGHSH; CDR2 reads LQKENI. V was clipped by 2 bases and J by 5 bases, with 7 bases between them. CDR3 sequence reads: CASSPEGDQPQHF. CDR3 nucleotides: TGTGCCAGCTCACCAGAGGGAGATCAGCCCCAGCATTTT.

This chain links TRBV5-6 with TRBJ1-3, with 7 bases fitting TRBD1. CDR3 size: 16 residues. Losses at the gene ends were 2 bases for V and 4 bases for J; bases not matched to a gene: 9. CDR1 is SGHDT and CDR2 is YYEEEE in the germline V gene. CDR3 nucleotide sequence: TGTGCCAGCAGCTTATACCGACAGGGCCGGGGAAACACCATATATTTT. Translated: CASSLYRQGRGNTIYF.

The chain has TRBV7-8 and TRBJ2-5, with TRBD1 as a possible D gene (6 bases). Germline V lookup: CDR1 SGHVS, CDR2 FQNEAQ. There are 15 residues in the CDR3. The V gene lost 2 bases and the J gene lost 4 bases, with 14 bases spanning the gap. The chain's CDR3 is CASSLTQQGSETQYF. The CDR3 DNA is TGTGCCAGCAGCTTAACGCAACAGGGATCAGAGACCCAGTACTTC.

V is TRBV7-3 and J is TRBJ2-3; the match to TRBD2 covers 10 bases. Germline V lookup: CDR1 SGHTA, CDR2 FQGTGA. CDR3 length: 15 residues. V trimming: 4 bases; J trimming: 1 base; junction bases outside the gene matches: 2. This chain's CDR3 is CASSSGLAGTDTQYF. In DNA form, the CDR3 reads TGTGCCAGCAGCTCCGGACTAGCGGGCACAGATACGCAGTATTTT.

This chain links TRBV19 with TRBJ1-5; D perhaps matches TRBD1 (6 bases). V shed 5 bases and J shed 2 bases, with 19 bases lying between them. Germline V gene data show CDR1 as LNHDA and CDR2 as SQIVND (reference sequence). The CDR3 length is 17 residues. The DNA of the CDR3 is TGTGCCAGTAGTCCCCAGGTGGGGGCTAGGGGCAATCAGCCCCAGCATTTT. Its protein product is CASSPQVGARGNQPQHF.

The chain uses TRBV15 and TRBJ1-2, with 8 bases identical to TRBD1. This CDR3 is built from 15 residues. From germline, CDR1 is LNHNV and CDR2 YYDKDF (reference sequence). The junction had 10 bases not matched to a gene; V was cut back by 2 bases and J by 8 bases. The CDR3 DNA sequence: TGTGCCACCAGCAGACAGGGGGCGAGGGCGACAGGCTACACCTTC. Protein product: CATSRQGARATGYTF.

The rearrangement joins TRBV28 to TRBJ1-1, with TRBD1 matching 11 bases. The trim removed 4 bases at V and 5 bases at J, leaving 3 bases unmatched. This CDR3 is 14 amino acids long. CDR1 MDHEN and CDR2 SYDVKM come from the germline V gene. CDR3 coding DNA: TGTGCCAGCAGTTGGACAGGGGGCAGGACTGAAGCTTTCTTT. Its protein product is CASSWTGGRTEAFF. Full variable domain (missing parts from reference TRBV28 and TRBJ1-1): DVKVTQSSRYLVKRTGEKVFLECVQDMDHENMFWYRQDPGLGLRLIYFSYDVKMKEKGDIPEGYSVSREKKERFSLILESASTNQTSMYLCASSWTGGRTEAFFGQGTRLTVV.

This clone was found once. The genes are TRBV19 and TRBJ1-5; D uncertain. Per the germline V gene, CDR1 is LNHDA and CDR2 is SQIVND (reference sequence). CDR3 length equals 14 residues. The V end lost 3 bases, the J end lost 4 bases, and 10 bases lay between the germline ends. This CDR3 reads CASSILADNQPQHF. The CDR3 nucleotides are TGTGCCAGTAGTATTCTTGCGGATAATCAGCCCCAGCATTTT.